This is a list of T cell receptor beta chains from one sample in a study of T-cell memory formation after mild COVID-19. TCRdb used MiXCR to reprocess the 5' RACE reads, holding one entry per CDR3 protein. The data contain 110,000 to 150,000 distinct CDR3 sequences, about 23% of them singletons. Input material: PBMCs or a T cell subset sorted from them (not recorded which). Source of these receptors: an adult woman who had mild COVID-19 (a few samples of this study predate the infection). Cell type and time point are not known. Both conserved end residues are part of each CDR3.

CASSETGRGNSYTF	TRBV2	TRBJ1-2
CASSPSERELDEQYF	TRBV11-3	TRBJ2-7
CASSLGRGLDYEQYF	TRBV7-6	TRBJ2-7
CATSRQRDSYEQYF	TRBV15	TRBJ2-7
CASSLFSPGYEQYF	TRBV12-3/TRBV12-4	TRBJ2-7
CASTLGEAFF	TRBV6-1	TRBJ1-1
CASSHPSKGTGGEKLFF	TRBV4-1	TRBJ1-4
CASSPTTGNTEAFF	TRBV7-9	TRBJ1-1
CASSEYQGLAGESEQFF	TRBV25-1	TRBJ2-1
CASSLGQTGTDTQYF	TRBV7-2	TRBJ2-3
CASSLGTRDNSPLHF	TRBV7-9	TRBJ1-6
CSVDEGLAPGELFF	TRBV29-1	TRBJ2-2
CATSDNRDVPAYEQYF	TRBV24-1	TRBJ2-7
CASSQGTSSYNEQFF	TRBV12-3/TRBV12-4	TRBJ2-1
CASSFPGQTNTGELFF	TRBV6-6	TRBJ2-2
CASRYSYEQYF	TRBV6-1	TRBJ2-7
CASTPGGVGYTF	TRBV11-2	TRBJ1-2
CASSQVTTQDGNTEAFF	TRBV4-2	TRBJ1-1
CASSYGDSPRFEQYF	TRBV4-3	TRBJ2-7
CASSFPGTAYQETQYF	TRBV7-8	TRBJ2-5
CASKRTVEYF	TRBV2	TRBJ2-7
CASSPGGGLNEQFF	TRBV3-1	TRBJ2-1
CASSLSDPRHYGYTF	TRBV7-2	TRBJ1-2
CASSLLAGGPSDTQYF	TRBV7-9	TRBJ2-3
CSARERRDYEQYF	TRBV20-1	TRBJ2-7
CASSPGTSGEQYF	TRBV6-2/TRBV6-3	TRBJ2-7
CASSVAKESYNEQFF	TRBV9	TRBJ2-1
CASSLEPLPDGPRGGYTF	TRBV12-3/TRBV12-4	TRBJ1-2
CASSPWTSGGGDTQYF	TRBV11-2	TRBJ2-3
CASSPRGKNTEAFF	TRBV12-3/TRBV12-4	TRBJ1-1
CSVVGDSLEQYF	TRBV29-1	TRBJ2-7
CASSFLGTNEKLFF	TRBV12-3/TRBV12-4	TRBJ1-4
CASRGINTDTQYF	TRBV11-3	TRBJ2-3
CASSQIAENTEAFF	TRBV7-2	TRBJ1-1
CASSSATGGDVNTEAFF	TRBV5-1	TRBJ1-1
CSARDLRGYNEQFF	TRBV20-1	TRBJ2-1
CASSRLAIETQYF	TRBV11-1	TRBJ2-5
CASSEQKATDTQYF	TRBV10-2	TRBJ2-3
CASLGQGRPGELFF	TRBV27	TRBJ2-2
CASILGDTEAFF	TRBV6-1	TRBJ1-1
CASSLVSSYEQYF	TRBV7-9	TRBJ2-7
CASTAGNEQFF	TRBV6-2/TRBV6-3	TRBJ2-1
CATSRELVDEQFF	TRBV15	TRBJ2-1
CASSPSAGDTDTQYF	TRBV18	TRBJ2-3
CSARDLAGGASDTQYF	TRBV20-1	TRBJ2-3
CASSSQGVAYEQYF	TRBV7-9	TRBJ2-7
CAISDGQPKNIQYF	TRBV10-3	TRBJ2-4
CASSQDTRLAVNTGELFF	TRBV4-3	TRBJ2-2
CASSLAGASNEQFF	TRBV19	TRBJ2-1
CSTRLTDTDTQYF	TRBV20-1	TRBJ2-3
CASSLGTSRGYTF	TRBV7-2	TRBJ1-2
CASSDSPLEQYF	TRBV2	TRBJ2-7
CASSRTSGDYNEQFF	TRBV6-5	TRBJ2-1
CASSPAPGAYEKYF	TRBV16	TRBJ2-7
CASRAGDRETQYF	TRBV7-9	TRBJ2-5
CATRIQSYNEQFF	TRBV15	TRBJ2-1
CANTWTGITEAFF	TRBV12-3/TRBV12-4	TRBJ1-1